Below, 7 T cell receptor beta chains from the same sample are listed, as sequenced in a study of cytomegalovirus exposure and HLA in healthy donors. The PCR was carried out with 60 Vbeta primers and 13 Jbeta primers. The assay was immunoSEQ multiplex PCR, and TCRdb's table has in-frame clones only and misses some. The sample holds approximately 160,000 clones, approximately 80% seen once. The sample taken for sequencing was PBMCs. The receptors stem from a woman aged 30 to 39 in good health and CMV-seronegative.

The chain recombines TRBV28 with TRBJ1-1; D may be TRBD1 (6 bases). The CDR3 has 18 residues. Germline V gives CDR1 MDHEN, CDR2 SYDVKM. The V and J ends lost 4 bases and 1 base respectively, with 22 bases between them. For the CDR3, the DNA is TGTGCCAGCAGTTCCTTAATTAGGACTGACAGGCAGAACACTGAAGCTTTCTTT. It specifies CASSSLIRTDRQNTEAFF. Variable domain in full (rest from reference TRBV28 and TRBJ1-1): DVKVTQSSRYLVKRTGEKVFLECVQDMDHENMFWYRQDPGLGLRLIYFSYDVKMKEKGDIPEGYSVSREKKERFSLILESASTNQTSMYLCASSSLIRTDRQNTEAFFGQGTRLTVV.

The table lists this clone with a few counts. This rearrangement joins TRBV7-9 to TRBJ1-1; 7 nucleotides match TRBD1. CDR1 SEHNR and CDR2 FQNEAQ come from the germline V gene (reference sequence). Losses at the gene ends were 5 bases for V and 4 bases for J; bases not matched to a gene: 7. The CDR3 is 14 amino acids. The CDR3 bases are TGTGCCAGCAGCGCTGACAGGGAGCGCACTGAAGCTTTCTTT. Translating gives CASSADRERTEAFF.

V is TRBV7-2 and J is TRBJ2-1; D gene ambiguous. The germline V and J ends were trimmed by 3 bases and 0 bases, with 9 bases remaining between them. CDR1 SGHTA and CDR2 FQGNSA come from the germline V gene. The CDR3 sequence is 15 residues long. DNA for the CDR3: TGTGCCAGCAGCTTCACTATTAGCTCCTACAATGAGCAGTTCTTC. Translation gives CASSFTISSYNEQFF.

The chain is built from TRBV4-1 and TRBJ2-2, with a tentative D call TRBD1 (5 bases). V gave up 2 bases and J gave up 6 bases, with 7 bases separating them. The CDR3 runs to 13 residues. The V gene's germline CDR1 is MGHRA and CDR2 YSYEKL. This CDR3 reads CASSQQGPGELFF. CDR3 sequence (DNA): TGCGCCAGCAGCCAACAGGGCCCCGGGGAGCTGTTTTTT.

This chain links TRBV5-4 with TRBJ2-1; tentatively, D is TRBD1 (6 bases). V lost 3 bases and J lost 9, with 13 bases in between. Germline V gives CDR1 SGHNT, CDR2 YYREEE (reference sequence). The CDR3 extends over 13 amino acids. The CDR3 is CASSWGPSSEQFF. The CDR3 bases are TGTGCCAGCAGCTGGGGGCCCTCGAGTGAGCAGTTCTTC.

The chain has TRBV30 and TRBJ1-6; D might be TRBD1 (5 bases). The V gene lost 2 bases and the J gene lost 9 bases, with 14 bases spanning the gap. The CDR3 covers 14 residues. Germline V gene lookup returns CDR1 GTSNPN and CDR2 SVGIG (reference sequence). This chain's CDR3 is CAWSQKGSRSPLHF. CDR3 DNA: TGTGCCTGGAGTCAGAAGGGGTCGCGTTCACCCCTCCACTTT.

J is TRBJ1-1 and V is TRBV4-2; TRBD1 aligns across 9 bases. The V gene end was trimmed by 4 bases and the J gene end by 6 bases; junction bases not matched to a gene: 6. The germline V gene encodes CDR1 LGHNA and CDR2 YNFKEQ. The length of the CDR3 is 14 residues. The CDR3 region has the DNA TGTGCCAGCAGCCTCGAGGACAGGGGCTCTGAAGCTTTCTTT. Its protein product is CASSLEDRGSEAFF.